The clone carrying this T cell receptor (beta chain) was seen once. Its specificity is unknown. Only in-frame clones appear in the TCRdb table, and some are missing; sequencing was by immunoSEQ multiplex PCR. The data hold roughly 73,000 clones, with roughly 77% observed a single time. The sample originates from a study of T cell repertoires and HLA-DP antigens. The CDR3 runs to 17 residues. Trimming cost V 5 bases and J 0 bases, with 17 bases left between them. Per the germline V gene, CDR1 is SGHVS and CDR2 is FNYEAQ. The TCR sequence derives from a man aged 55-75 years in good health and CMV-seronegative. Sequencing was done on a sample of CD4+ T cells from PBMCs. The chain couples TRBV7-6 to TRBJ1-3; no definite D call. Here the CDR3 reads CASSPINVPSSGNTIYF. In DNA, the CDR3 is TGTGCCAGCAGCCCAATAAACGTTCCTTCCTCTGGAAACACCATATATTTT.